One sample yielded the 21 T cell receptor beta chains listed below, sequenced in a study of regulatory T cells in long-lasting Graves disease. This sample's time point: newly diagnosed GD, antithyroid drugs for less than 3 months. There was RNA extracted from PBMCs, and the TCR library was made from it. Construction of the TCR beta libraries employed iRepertoire HTBI primers in conjunction with Arm-PCR of CDR3 regions. Via MiXCR, TCRdb re-called the multiplex PCR reads, giving one row per CDR3 protein. The sample carries roughly 410,000 distinct CDR3 sequences, 15% recorded once. These data were also reused for a study on T cells in Graves' hyperthyroidism and ophthalmopathy.

The specimen comprised peripheral blood mononuclear cells (PBMCs), sampled at new diagnosis, from a patient treated with antithyroid drugs. Receptors originate from a woman aged 35 to 49 with Graves disease.

This clonotype was picked up many times. The rearrangement uses TRBV29-1 and TRBJ2-5; either TRBD1 or TRBD2 may fit D (5 bases each). Germline V gives CDR1 SQVTM, CDR2 ANQGSEA. The length of the CDR3 is 12 residues. V lost 5 bases to trimming and J lost 9 bases, with 16 bases between them. As DNA, the CDR3 is TGCAGCGTTTTTCGGGACCAGAGTTCCCAGTACTTC. Residues: CSVFRDQSSQYF.

The chain joins TRBV6-5 to TRBJ2-1; TRBD2 matches 9 bases. Germline assignment: CDR1 MNHEY and CDR2 SVGAGI. V shed 4 bases and J 7 bases; nucleotides not matched to a gene: 5. The CDR3 contains 14 residues. The CDR3 coding sequence is TGTGCCAGCAGTTTAGCGGGAGTAATGAATGAGCAGTTCTTC. It is translated as CASSLAGVMNEQFF.

This clonotype was counted many times. This chain connects TRBV18 to TRBJ2-5; D remains unclear. Germline lookup yields CDR1 KGHSH and CDR2 LQKENI. CDR3 length: 14 amino acids. Trimming removed 1 base from V and 5 bases from J, with 11 bases in between. CDR3 sequence (DNA): TGTGCCAGCTCACCACAATCCAGTCGGGAGACCCAGTACTTC. Protein sequence: CASSPQSSRETQYF.

The table lists this clonotype with many counts. The chain has TRBV2 and TRBJ2-1, with D uncertain. V was clipped by 6 bases and J by 2 bases, with 2 bases between them. The length of the CDR3 is 11 residues. Germline V gene data show CDR1 as SNHLY and CDR2 as FYNNEI. The CDR3 region is CASSTYNEQFF. CDR3 DNA: TGTGCCAGCAGCACCTACAATGAGCAGTTCTTC.

J is TRBJ1-1 and V is TRBV11-1; 12 bases fit TRBD1. CDR1 and CDR2 (germline): SGHAT, FQDESV (reference sequence). This CDR3 contains 14 residues. The junction had 10 bases not matched to a gene; V was cut back by 9 bases and J by 8 bases. CDR3 coding DNA: TGTGCCAGTAGTGCCCGGGACAGGGGGCCAGAAGCTTTCTTT. Its translation: CASSARDRGPEAFF.

This clonotype has at least ten counts. The chain joins TRBV28 to TRBJ1-6; D not certain. CDR1 and CDR2 from the germline V gene are MDHEN and SYDVKM. V gave up 3 bases and J gave up 7 bases, with 7 bases separating them. CDR3 length: 13 residues. In nucleotides, the CDR3 is TGTGCCAGCAGTTTGATCGTAAATTCACCCCTCCACTTT. It is translated as CASSLIVNSPLHF.

This clonotype has at least ten counts. V gene TRBV7-9 combines with J gene TRBJ2-3; 12 bases map to TRBD2. V lost 5 bases and J lost 5; bases outside the gene matches: 5. Germline CDR1 is SEHNR and CDR2 is FQNEAQ (reference sequence). The CDR3 covers 15 residues. CDR3 nucleotides: TGTGCCAGCAGCGTCACTAGCGGGAGGATAGATACGCAGTATTTT. Translating it yields CASSVTSGRIDTQYF.

This clonotype was counted many times. This chain connects TRBV27 to TRBJ2-7; 7 nucleotides agree with TRBD1. Trimming took 4 bases from V and 2 from J; bases not matched to a gene: 8. Germline values: CDR1 MNHEY, CDR2 SMNVEV (reference sequence). There are 15 residues in the CDR3. In DNA, the CDR3 is TGTGCCAGCAGTTGGGCCAGGGGGAGTACCTACGAGCAGTACTTC. This encodes CASSWARGSTYEQYF.

This clonotype was observed a handful of times. At one end, the junction sequence differs from germline, possibly due to a read error. The V and J genes are TRBV30 and TRBJ2-2; D might be TRBD1 or TRBD2, each matching 6 bases. The CDR3 extends over 14 amino acids. Germline CDR1 reads GTSNPN; CDR2 reads SVGIG (reference sequence). This chain's CDR3 is CACKTGQNTGGLFF. CDR3 nucleotides: TGTGCCTGTAAAACCGGACAGAACACCGGGGGGCTGTTTTTT.

At least ten counts were recorded for this clonotype. The chain employs TRBV11-2 and TRBJ2-1; D might be TRBD2 (7 bases). Trimming cost V 0 bases and J 8 bases, with 14 bases left between them. Germline V gene lookup returns CDR1 SGHAT and CDR2 FQNNGV. This CDR3 region has 15 residues. The CDR3 loop is CASSLEGGLNYEQFF. The CDR3 DNA sequence: TGTGCCAGCAGCTTAGAAGGGGGACTAAACTATGAGCAGTTCTTC.

In regard to this clonotype: Because it lacks the conserved phenylalanine or tryptophan at the end, this CDR3 is likely a read error. The CDR3 here is CASSAQGANEKLFL. The CDR3 DNA is TGCGCCAGCAGTGCACAGGGAGCTAATGAAAAACTGTTTCTT. V usage is TRBV5-1 and J usage is TRBJ1-4; D is perhaps TRBD1 (6 bases). Trimming took 5 bases from V and 3 from J, leaving 11 bases between them. CDR1 is SGHRS, CDR2 YFSETQ, per germline. The CDR3 runs to 14 residues.

This clonotype was observed a few times. The J gene is TRBJ2-7, the V gene TRBV3-1; TRBD2 matches at 7 bases. The CDR3 covers 14 residues. With 6 bases clipped from V and 2 bases from J, the junction kept 7 bases outside the gene matches. In germline, CDR1 is LGHDT, CDR2 YNNKEL (reference sequence). The chain's CDR3 is CASSRGGSTYEQYF. The CDR3 coding sequence is TGTGCCAGCAGTCGAGGCGGGAGTACCTACGAGCAGTACTTC.

This clonotype has ten or more counts. The rearrangement links TRBV28 to TRBJ1-2; the D gene is possibly TRBD1 (6 bases). The CDR3 spans 15 residues. V lost 6 bases and J lost 3, with 17 bases in between. Germline V lookup: CDR1 MDHEN, CDR2 SYDVKM. The CDR3 here is CASRTGWGADYGYTF. The CDR3 region has the DNA TGTGCCAGCAGGACCGGTTGGGGGGCAGACTATGGCTACACCTTC.

The rearrangement uses TRBV20-1 and TRBJ2-7; possibly TRBD2 for D (5 bases). The CDR3 consists of 15 residues. V was pared by 0 bases and J by 4 bases, with 16 bases between. The germline CDR1 and CDR2 sequences are DFQATT and SNEGSKA (reference sequence). The CDR3 DNA reads TGCAGTGCTAGAGATCTTGGCAGAGGGAGTTACGAGCAGTACTTC. Translation: CSARDLGRGSYEQYF.

This clonotype has a count of ten or more. This rearrangement joins TRBV28 to TRBJ2-1; TRBD1 is a possible D gene (5 bases). Trimming stripped 6 bases from V and 4 bases from J, with 13 bases between. Germline V gene lookup returns CDR1 MDHEN and CDR2 SYDVKM. The CDR3 spans 14 residues. The CDR3 reads CASSNTGPYNEQFF. As DNA, the CDR3 is TGTGCCAGCAGCAACACAGGACCGTACAATGAGCAGTTCTTC.

CDR3 DNA sequence: TGTGCCAGCAGCCCCTATGAGGGTTGGGCCAAAAACATTCAGTACTTC. Translating it yields CASSPYEGWAKNIQYF. The rearrangement links TRBV7-9 to TRBJ2-4, with D maybe TRBD2 (5 bases). V lost 5 bases and J lost 1, with 15 bases in between. The CDR3 is 16 residues long. Germline-derived CDR1 and CDR2 are SEHNR and FQNEAQ (reference sequence).

This clonotype showed up many times. The CDR3: CASSLEAPRQGHEQYF. The CDR3 DNA reads TGCGCCAGCAGCTTGGAAGCTCCGAGACAGGGCCACGAGCAGTACTTC. The chain has TRBV5-1 and TRBJ2-7; 7 bases agree with TRBD1. Per germline, CDR1 SGHRS and CDR2 YFSETQ. The CDR3 runs 16 residues. Unmatched junction bases numbered 11, after V lost 0 bases and J lost 5 bases. Looking up the rest from reference TRBV5-1 and TRBJ2-7 gives the full variable domain: KAGVTQTPRYLIKTRGQQVTLSCSPISGHRSVSWYQQTPGQGLQFLFEYFSETQRNKGNFPGRFSGRQFSNSRSEMNVSTLELGDSALYLCASSLEAPRQGHEQYFGPGTRLTVT.

This clonotype was seen at least ten times. The chain uses TRBV20-1 and TRBJ2-7; D is uncertain. V shed 3 bases and J shed 3 bases, with 12 bases lying between them. The CDR3 contains 13 residues. The germline CDR1 and CDR2 sequences are DFQATT and SNEGSKA (reference sequence). CDR3 bases: TGCAGTGCTAGCCAGAGAGCTATCTACGAGCAGTACTTC. Amino acid sequence: CSASQRAIYEQYF.

This clonotype was seen a few times. The CDR3 nucleotides read TGTGCCAGCAGCCAAGATTCCGAGGGCTATGGCTACACCTTC. Encoded protein: CASSQDSEGYGYTF. The chain couples TRBV3-1 to TRBJ1-2; D remains ambiguous. Germline V gene lookup returns CDR1 LGHDT and CDR2 YNNKEL (reference sequence). CDR3 length: 14 residues. V shed 0 bases and J shed 4 bases, with 9 bases lying between them.

This clonotype has at least ten counts. The rearrangement joins TRBV7-9 to TRBJ2-2; D gene uncertain. The CDR3 loop spans 15 amino acids. V lost 7 bases to trimming and J lost 3 bases, with 15 bases between them. Germline lookup yields CDR1 SEHNR and CDR2 FQNEAQ (reference sequence). CDR3 sequence (DNA): TGTGCCAGCATCCAGAGCCTTCGAGACACCGGGGAGCTGTTTTTT. Translating it yields CASIQSLRDTGELFF.

This clonotype was recorded at least ten times. The V and J genes are TRBV3-1 and TRBJ2-7, with D uncertain. Germline assignment: CDR1 LGHDT and CDR2 YNNKEL (reference sequence). This CDR3 is 12 amino acids long. Trimming stripped 3 bases from V and 3 bases from J, with 6 bases between. The CDR3 DNA reads TGTGCCAGCAGCCACGGCTTCTACGAGCAGTACTTC. Its translation: CASSHGFYEQYF.